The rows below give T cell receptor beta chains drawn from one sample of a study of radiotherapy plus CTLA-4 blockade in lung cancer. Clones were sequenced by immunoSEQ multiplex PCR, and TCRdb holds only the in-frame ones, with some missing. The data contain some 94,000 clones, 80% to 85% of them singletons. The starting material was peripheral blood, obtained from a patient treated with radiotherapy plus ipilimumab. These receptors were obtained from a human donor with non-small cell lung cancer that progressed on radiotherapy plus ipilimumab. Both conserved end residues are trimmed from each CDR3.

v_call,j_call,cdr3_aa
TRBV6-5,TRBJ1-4,ASSYDNEKLF
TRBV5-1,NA,ASSPGVLYEQY
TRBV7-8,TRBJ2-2,ASSQPPGQENTGELF
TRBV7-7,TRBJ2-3,ASSKDSQGTQY
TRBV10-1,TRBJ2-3,ASKAGGTDTQY
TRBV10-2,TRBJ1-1,ASSESGGWNTEAF
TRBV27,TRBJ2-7,ASRLGGIGEQY
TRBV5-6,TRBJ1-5,ASSAKQGAGNQPQH
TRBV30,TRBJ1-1,AWSADRGQAEAF
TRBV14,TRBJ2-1,ASSRGTGYNNEQF
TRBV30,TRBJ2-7,AWSVDGQEGY
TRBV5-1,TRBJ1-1,ASSLGDTEAF
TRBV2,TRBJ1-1,ASSRDRGWVAF
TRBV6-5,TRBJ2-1,ASSRWGGGEQF
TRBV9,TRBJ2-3,ASSVLSQTSTDTQY
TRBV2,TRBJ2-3,ASSMTLADRSTDTQY
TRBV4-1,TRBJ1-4,ASSQGNKATNEKLF
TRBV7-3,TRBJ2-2,ASSLSPAENTGELF
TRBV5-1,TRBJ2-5,ASSLEDPPSTQY
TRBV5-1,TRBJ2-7,ASSYGLAGAYEQY
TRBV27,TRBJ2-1,ASSLWVAGPYYNEQF
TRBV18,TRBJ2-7,ASSPPLGNEQY
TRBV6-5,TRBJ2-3,ASSYRWTSGTMESS
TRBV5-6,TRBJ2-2,ASSYTSENTGELF
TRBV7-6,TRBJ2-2,ASSLKQITGELF
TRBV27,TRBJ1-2,ASSPLQQGSYGYT
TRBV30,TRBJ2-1,AWSGGRGYNEQF
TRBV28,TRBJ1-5,ASSFCPDRGLQDNQPQH
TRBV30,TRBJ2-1,AWGPIAGDSYNEQF
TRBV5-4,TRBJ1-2,ASSGGTGNYGYT
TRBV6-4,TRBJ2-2,ASSLDRTGELF
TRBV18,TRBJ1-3,ASSSSAAGNTIY
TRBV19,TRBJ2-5,ASSIGGSAAQY
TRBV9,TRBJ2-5,ASSAGQGFETQY
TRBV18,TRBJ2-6,ASSPGLAGTGANVLT
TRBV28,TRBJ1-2,ASNLRVEDGCT
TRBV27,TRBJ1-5,ASSLTANQPQH
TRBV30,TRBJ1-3,AWNPGAGNTIY
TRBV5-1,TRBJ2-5,ASSAEETQY
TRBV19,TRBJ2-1,ASSIISGRNNEQF
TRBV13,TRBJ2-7,ASSLKVAASIPY